This TCR beta chain was observed in a study of blood T cells in healthy people across ages (dated by TCRdb to about 2015). With respect to the entire study: In model experiments, template switching captured about one uniquely barcoded TCR beta cDNA molecule for every two T cells. The study analyzed two additional independent replicas of 1 million unique cDNA reads from the same blood draw for two donors, one aged 18 to 29 and one aged 80 or older. To avoid experimental bias, donors of different ages were distributed randomly across sequencing lanes. Age-related changes in TCR beta repertoire diversity were measured in the study by deep sequencing normalized with unique cDNA molecular identifiers. Four age groups were formed from the donors: young (average about 17 years), middle-aged (roughly 38), aged (62) and long-lived (more than 75). Points the paper makes about the study in general: Observed TCR beta diversity per million T cells fell roughly linearly with age, and a significant reduction was already apparent by age roughly 40. The percentage of naive T cells measured by flow cytometry correlated strongly with observed TCR beta diversity. Total diversity estimates from one million sequenced T cells were considered lower bounds and underestimates. Compared with the aged group, more naive CD4+ T cells, fewer expanded clones and increased TCR diversity were shown by the long-lived group, suggesting age selection. Because the CMV infection status of the donors was unknown, age-related changes in expanded clonotypes may potentially have been confounded. Since profiling was done on bulk unsorted PBMCs, naive and antigen-experienced compartments could not be conclusively compared.

Measured from the cysteine to the phenylalanine, the CDR3 is 16 residues long. Only the CDR3 DNA is retained, 48 bases long and in frame from the first base. Between the V and J ends, shortened by 0 bases and 5 bases respectively, the junction contains 16 bases. As encoded in the germline V gene, CDR1 is LGHNA while CDR2 is YSLEER. In regard to this clonotype: Its antigen remains undetermined. The input lacks base qualities; no much larger clone sits a single base away.

Donors were 35 to 40 systemically healthy Caucasian individuals from Russia aged roughly 6 to 100 years. Each donor gave around 9.9 milliliters of peripheral blood, collected into EDTA-treated Vacutainer tubes. Ficoll-Paque density-gradient centrifugation was used to isolate PBMCs, with at least 6.5 million per sample. Total RNA was extracted from PBMCs with Trizol reagent, with at least 5.5 micrograms obtained per sample. For every donor, flow cytometry on a PBMC aliquot measured the percentage of naive CD45RAhigh/CD27high T cells. The method was 5' RACE. Sequencing used an Illumina HiSeq 2500. The second PCR ran for roughly 7 to 12 cycles and used a J-beta primer mix along with a sample-barcoded 5' primer. A unique molecular identifier was introduced onto each TCR beta cDNA molecule by a template-switch 5' adaptor carrying 12 random nucleotides. Each sample yielded at least 2.5 million CDR3-containing paired-end reads. First-strand cDNA was synthesized from all RNA with the Mint cDNA synthesis kit, primed by a TRBC-specific oligonucleotide. Following uracil-DNA glycosylase treatment, all cDNA underwent a first 18-cycle PCR with the universal primers M1SS and BC2_uni_R. As for the authors' bioinformatics: Each sample was normalized by randomly selecting 1 million high-quality reads, each carrying a distinct molecular identifier. Instead of being binned into consensus sequences, reads with shared molecular identifiers were discarded. MiTCR, run with a Q25 quality threshold and the strictest error-elimination algorithm, handled CDR3 identification, clonotype clustering and error correction. A nonparametric unseen species model with Euler transformation was used to estimate lower-bound total TCR beta diversity. In TCRdb, the public reads were trimmed at Q25 with fastp and aligned with MiXCR, with productive beta chains retained. Each record represents a unique CDR3 protein, reported with the most common genes and DNA among its rows. The V and J calls come from TCRdb's annotation, not from the publication. The sample data list fewer than 700,000 distinct CDR3 sequences, and roughly 43% of these were observed just once. The leading ten clones occupy around 25% of the sample.

Specimen: blood. The origin of this receptor is a man aged 80 or over in good health. Here the chain combines TRBV4-3 and TRBJ1-2; confidence is insufficient to name the D gene. Here the CDR3 is given as CASSQDLGDTVYGYTF. The sequenced DNA is TGCGCCAGCAGCCAAGATCTAGGAGATACCGTATATGGCTACACCTTC.